What follows are 20 T cell receptor beta chains derived from one specimen sequenced in a study of CD8 T cells in ankylosing spondylitis. Overall study results and limits: What seemed typical of ankylosing spondylitis blood was a TCR beta motif built from several highly homologous variants.

TCRdb re-called the 5' RACE reads through MiXCR, storing one row per CDR3 protein. The sample holds approximately 440,000 distinct CDR3 sequences, roughly 15% seen once. Their antigens are not known. The source material was blood, either unsorted or a sorted T cell fraction (not recorded which). The receptors here all came from a male donor with ankylosing spondylitis.

V usage is TRBV4-2 and J usage is TRBJ2-6; D perhaps matches TRBD1 (6 bases). This CDR3 spans 21 amino acids. Germline V CDR1 and CDR2: LGHNA, YNFKEQ. Trimming pared 0 bases from V and 0 bases from J, leaving 21 bases between. CDR3 sequence reads: CASSQDRLARQENSGANVLTF. The CDR3 nucleotides read TGTGCCAGCAGCCAAGATAGGTTAGCGAGACAGGAAAACTCTGGGGCCAACGTCCTGACTTTC.

This clonotype was found a few times. The chain links TRBV12-3 or TRBV12-4 to TRBJ2-5; 8 positions agree with TRBD2. J was trimmed by 3 bases and V by 5 bases; bases with no gene match: 11. CDR3 size: 16 residues. The CDR3 region is CASSGTPGLGKETQYF. In nucleotides, the CDR3 is TGTGCCAGCAGTGGTACCCCGGGACTAGGAAAAGAGACCCAGTACTTC.

In nucleotides, the CDR3 is TGCAGTGCTAGAGACCCAAAGCGGGGGACTAACAATGAGCAGTTCTTC. It encodes CSARDPKRGTNNEQFF. This chain uses TRBV20-1 with TRBJ2-1; TRBD2 matches 8 bases. The CDR3 spans 16 residues. Germline values: CDR1 DFQATT, CDR2 SNEGSKA (reference sequence). J gave up 5 bases and V 0 bases, and 9 bases lay outside the gene matches.

A few counts support this clonotype. This rearrangement joins TRBV12-3 or TRBV12-4 to TRBJ1-6; D is unresolved. V lost 2 bases, J lost 7 bases, and 9 bases lay in between. CDR3 length equals 14 residues. The CDR3 nucleotides read TGTGCCAGCAGTTTATTGGGTGTCAATTCACCCCTCCACTTT. Protein product: CASSLLGVNSPLHF.

This clonotype was counted only a few times. The V and J genes are TRBV28 and TRBJ1-2; possibly TRBD1 for D (5 bases). V was trimmed by 4 bases and J by 4 bases, leaving 19 bases between them. Germline V CDR1 and CDR2: MDHEN, SYDVKM. This CDR3 comprises 16 residues. In DNA form, the CDR3 reads TGTGCCAGCAGTTCACACCGGGCCCTCGGGGGCTATGGCTACACCTTC. It encodes CASSSHRALGGYGYTF.

The chain carries TRBV15 and TRBJ2-7; 8 bases align to TRBD2. The CDR3 is made up of 15 amino acids. The germline V gene encodes CDR1 LNHNV and CDR2 YYDKDF (reference sequence). V dropped 5 bases and J dropped 2; count of bases not matched to a gene: 8. In nucleotides, the CDR3 is TGTGCCACCAGCGACGCGGGGGGACCACCCTACGAGCAGTACTTC. Its translation is CATSDAGGPPYEQYF.

The J gene is TRBJ2-3, the V gene TRBV6-2 or TRBV6-3, with a weak D call TRBD2 (5 bases). Trimming cost V 7 bases and J 3 bases, with 11 bases left between them. Looked up from germline, CDR1 is MNHEY and CDR2 is SVGEGT. CDR3 length equals 13 residues. For the CDR3, the DNA is TGTGCCAGCATGCGGGTCAAGACAGATACGCAGTATTTT. Protein sequence: CASMRVKTDTQYF.

The rearrangement links TRBV5-1 to TRBJ2-4; TRBD1 or TRBD2 may be the D gene (5 bases each). CDR1 is SGHRS, CDR2 YFSETQ, per germline. The length of the CDR3 is 16 residues. Trimming took 0 bases from V and 1 from J, leaving 11 bases between them. The CDR3 here is CASSLGGEGAKNIQYF. The DNA of the CDR3 is TGCGCCAGCAGCTTGGGGGGAGAGGGGGCCAAAAACATTCAGTACTTC.

This clonotype was seen at least ten times. This chain connects TRBV12-3 or TRBV12-4 to TRBJ2-7; D perhaps matches TRBD2 (5 bases). Trimming shortened V by 6 bases and J by 5 bases, and 23 bases separated the two germline ends. The CDR3 is 16 residues long. CDR3 region: CASSPKRGIGSHEQYF. The CDR3 DNA sequence: TGTGCCAGCAGCCCTAAGAGAGGTATAGGGAGTCACGAGCAGTACTTC.

Concerning this clonotype itself: Being one base from a much bigger clone, this may be a read error. The missing conserved phenylalanine or tryptophan at the end of this CDR3 makes a read error likely. Written as DNA, the CDR3 is TGCAGTGCTCCGGGACAGAACTTTGCAACTAATGAAAAACTGTTTCTT. Translated, it gives CSAPGQNFATNEKLFL. The gene calls are TRBV20-1 and TRBJ1-4; 7 bases are a match to TRBD1. The CDR3 covers 16 residues. Trimming took 5 bases from V and 0 from J; bases not matched to a gene: 9. CDR1 and CDR2 (germline): DFQATT, SNEGSKA (reference sequence).

V gene TRBV18 combines with J gene TRBJ2-7; D unclear. V shed 3 bases and J shed 1 base, with 10 bases lying between them. Germline assignment: CDR1 KGHSH and CDR2 LQKENI. CDR3 size: 14 residues. The CDR3 loop is CASSPTSFSYEQYF. Here the CDR3 DNA reads TGTGCCAGCTCACCTACAAGCTTTTCCTACGAGCAGTACTTC.

In this sample, this clonotype turned up a few times. The chain has TRBV29-1 and TRBJ1-3; D is uncertain. The V and J ends lost 6 bases and 0 bases respectively, with 12 bases between them. This CDR3 comprises 14 residues. Germline-derived CDR1 and CDR2 are SQVTM and ANQGSEA. The CDR3, as DNA: TGCAGCGTGGGAGAAGGCTACTCTGGAAACACCATATATTTT. Encoded protein: CSVGEGYSGNTIYF.

This clonotype has more than one count but fewer than ten. The chain couples TRBV9 to TRBJ2-1, with 10 bases that match TRBD2. CDR3 length equals 18 residues. Germline loops: CDR1 SGDLS, CDR2 YYNGEE. V shed 0 bases and J 7 bases; nucleotides not matched to a gene: 13. The CDR3 reads CASSVAPPLAGGSNEQFF. CDR3 nucleotide sequence: TGTGCCAGCAGCGTAGCCCCCCCGTTAGCGGGAGGTAGTAATGAGCAGTTCTTC.

This clonotype was found a few times. The V call is TRBV3-1, the J call TRBJ2-1; D is possibly TRBD1 or TRBD2 (5 bases each). This CDR3 spans 14 amino acids. Germline CDR1 reads LGHDT; CDR2 reads YNNKEL (reference sequence). Between the trimmed V and J ends, which lost 7 bases and 4 bases, there was a span of 14 bases. CDR3 residues: CASTTRGLYNEQFF. The CDR3 DNA is TGTGCCAGCACCACGAGGGGCCTTTACAATGAGCAGTTCTTC.

This clonotype occurred a few times. The genes are TRBV7-3 and TRBJ2-1; D gene uncertain. Trimming took off 4 bases at V and 5 bases at J, with 15 bases between the two ends. The CDR3 length is 15 residues. Per germline, CDR1 SGHTA and CDR2 FQGTGA. CDR3 sequence (DNA): TGTGCCAGCAGCTCTGCGTCCCTGGGCGACAATGAGCAGTTCTTC. Protein product: CASSSASLGDNEQFF.

This clonotype was observed at least ten times. This chain links TRBV4-3 with TRBJ2-7, with D maybe TRBD2 (6 bases). Germline CDR1 LGHNA, CDR2 YSLEER. CDR3 length: 14 amino acids. V gave up 0 bases and J gave up 7 bases, with 13 bases separating them. This CDR3 is CASSQESGVGEQYF. The CDR3 DNA sequence: TGCGCCAGCAGCCAAGAATCGGGAGTGGGTGAGCAGTACTTC.

The chain joins TRBV10-3 to TRBJ2-5; 9 nucleotides match TRBD1. V gave up 10 bases and J gave up 3 bases; unmatched junction bases: 9. This CDR3 has 14 amino acids. CDR1 is ENHRY, CDR2 SYGVKD, per germline. The CDR3 DNA reads TGTGCCACGAACAAAGGGGACAGGGAAGAGACCCAGTACTTC. Translating it yields CATNKGDREETQYF.

This clonotype was counted between two and nine times. The rearrangement links TRBV5-1 to TRBJ2-2, with TRBD1 as a possible D gene (5 bases). The CDR3 runs 15 residues. Germline loops: CDR1 SGHRS, CDR2 YFSETQ. Trimming shortened V by 2 bases and J by 4 bases, and 12 bases separated the two germline ends. The CDR3 loop reads CASSFALRGTGELFF. DNA of the CDR3: TGCGCCAGCAGCTTTGCCCTTAGGGGCACCGGGGAGCTGTTTTTT. Variable domain in full (rest from reference TRBV5-1 and TRBJ2-2): KAGVTQTPRYLIKTRGQQVTLSCSPISGHRSVSWYQQTPGQGLQFLFEYFSETQRNKGNFPGRFSGRQFSNSRSEMNVSTLELGDSALYLCASSFALRGTGELFFGEGSRLTVL.

This clonotype was detected a few times. V gene TRBV5-5 combines with J gene TRBJ2-5; D might be TRBD1 (5 bases). The CDR3 runs to 15 residues. Germline-derived CDR1 and CDR2 are SGHKS and YYEKEE (reference sequence). Trimming took 0 bases from V and 2 from J, leaving 11 bases between them. The CDR3 loop is CASSLGTTIQETQYF. The CDR3 DNA follows: TGTGCCAGCAGCTTGGGGACAACAATTCAAGAGACCCAGTACTTC.

This clonotype has a handful of counts. The chain links TRBV12-3 or TRBV12-4 to TRBJ1-2, with D unresolved. Trimming removed 5 bases from V and 1 base from J, with 14 bases in between. The CDR3 extends over 15 amino acids. CDR3 loop: CASSLGEFFNYGYTF. The CDR3, as DNA: TGTGCCAGCAGTCTGGGAGAATTTTTTAACTATGGCTACACCTTC.